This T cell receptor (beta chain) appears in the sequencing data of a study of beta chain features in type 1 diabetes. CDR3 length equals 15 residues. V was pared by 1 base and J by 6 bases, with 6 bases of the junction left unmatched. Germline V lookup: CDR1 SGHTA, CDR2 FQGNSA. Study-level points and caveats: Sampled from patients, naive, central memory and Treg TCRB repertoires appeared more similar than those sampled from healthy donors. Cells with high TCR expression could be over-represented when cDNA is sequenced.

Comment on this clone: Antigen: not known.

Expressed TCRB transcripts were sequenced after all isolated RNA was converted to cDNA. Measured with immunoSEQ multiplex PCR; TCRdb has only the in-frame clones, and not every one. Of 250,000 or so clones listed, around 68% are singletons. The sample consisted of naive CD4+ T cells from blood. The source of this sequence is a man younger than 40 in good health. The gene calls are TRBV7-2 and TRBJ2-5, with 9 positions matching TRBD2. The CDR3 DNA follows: TGTGCCAGCAGCTTAGTAGAGGCGGGAGGGAAGACCCAGTACTTC. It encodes CASSLVEAGGKTQYF.